The clone carrying this T cell receptor beta chain has ten or more counts. This sample is part of a study of T cells in Graves' hyperthyroidism and ophthalmopathy. Study information: Peripheral blood draws took place at initial diagnosis, ahead of any treatment.

Amplification targeted TCR beta CDR3 regions from RNA transcripts. With the HTBI primer set, the TCR CDR3 went through a first round of RT-PCR. TCRdb processed the multiplex PCR reads anew with MiXCR; each CDR3 protein has one entry. The profile covers over 250,000 distinct CDR3 sequences, with less than 30% appearing a single time and approximately 25% taken by the ten largest. The J segment lost 11 bases and the V segment lost 5 bases, leaving 6 bases of the junction unmatched. The length of the CDR3 is 13 residues. Germline-derived CDR1 and CDR2 are KGHSH and LQKENI. The sequenced sample was blood. The chain has TRBV18 and TRBJ1-6; 7 bases line up with TRBD1. This TCR was recovered from a man aged 35-49 years with Graves' hyperthyroidism that later progressed to Graves' ophthalmopathy. The CDR3 spells CASSTGVGPPLHF. In nucleotides, the CDR3 is TGTGCCAGCTCAACAGGGGTCGGGCCACCCCTCCACTTT. The variable domain in full, completed from reference TRBV18 and TRBJ1-6, reads NAGVMQNPRHLVRRRGQEARLRCSPMKGHSHVYWYRQLPEEGLKFMVYLQKENIIDESGMPKERFSAEFPKEGPSILRIQQVVRGDSAAYFCASSTGVGPPLHFGNGTRLTVT.